The 13 T cell receptor beta chains reported below all come from one sample, sequenced in a study of identical twins. TCRdb used MiXCR to reprocess the 5' RACE reads, holding one entry per CDR3 protein. The repertoire holds 1.5 million or so distinct CDR3 sequences, with around 29% as singletons. Specimen: cord blood. The receptors stem from a newborn girl in good health.

The chain combines TRBV7-2 with TRBJ2-7; no clear D gene. Between the trimmed V and J ends, which lost 5 bases and 2 bases, there was a span of 16 bases. The CDR3 is 15 residues long. In germline, CDR1 is SGHTA, CDR2 FQGNSA. The CDR3 sequence is CASSENMGETYEQYF. For the CDR3, the DNA is TGTGCCAGCAGCGAGAACATGGGCGAAACCTACGAGCAGTACTTC.

The table lists this clonotype with a few counts. This chain links TRBV29-1 with TRBJ1-4, with TRBD1 matching 9 bases. The CDR3 extends over 14 amino acids. The germline V gene has CDR1 SQVTM and CDR2 ANQGSEA. V shed 6 bases, J shed 7 bases, and the junction held 9 bases outside the gene matches. The CDR3 region is CSVRTGTGTEKLFF. CDR3 DNA sequence: TGCAGCGTAAGAACCGGGACAGGGACTGAAAAACTGTTTTTT.

CDR3 region: CASSSLAHGASTEAFF. For the CDR3, the DNA is TGTGCCAGCAGCTCTCTAGCCCATGGGGCGAGCACTGAAGCTTTCTTT. The chain is built from TRBV7-2 and TRBJ1-1; D is perhaps TRBD1 (5 bases). This CDR3 has 16 residues. In germline, CDR1 is SGHTA, CDR2 FQGNSA. V lost 4 bases and J 4 bases, leaving 19 bases between the germline ends.

The CDR3 region is CAHGANVLTF. The DNA of the CDR3 is TGTGCCCACGGGGCCAACGTCCTGACTTTC. The V gene is TRBV30, the J gene TRBJ2-6, with D uncertain. The CDR3 spans 10 residues. The germline V gene has CDR1 GTSNPN and CDR2 SVGIG (reference sequence). V dropped 8 bases and J dropped 4 bases, with 3 bases sitting between them.

The chain recombines TRBV29-1 with TRBJ1-2; tentatively, D is TRBD1 (5 bases). V lost 4 bases to trimming and J lost 2 bases, with 8 bases between them. The CDR3 contains 12 residues. Germline V gene lookup returns CDR1 SQVTM and CDR2 ANQGSEA. The CDR3 loop reads CSVGTKNYGYTF. In DNA form, the CDR3 reads TGCAGCGTTGGGACAAAAAACTATGGCTACACCTTC.

This clonotype was seen only once. This may stem from a read error, because a much larger clone lies one nucleotide away. The V and J genes are TRBV10-3 and TRBJ2-1; 8 bases line up with TRBD2. The germline V gene encodes CDR1 ENHRY and CDR2 SYGVKD. V dropped 8 bases and J dropped 10; count of bases not matched to a gene: 10. This CDR3 has 13 residues. CDR3 region: CAIGNSGTYEQFF. DNA of the CDR3: TGTGCCATCGGGAATAGCGGGACTTACGAGCAGTTCTTC.

This clonotype was detected ten times or more. The chain uses TRBV6-1 and TRBJ2-3, with D unresolved. V was shortened by 6 bases and J by 8 bases, with 6 bases between the two germline ends. This CDR3 has 10 residues. CDR1 is MNHNS and CDR2 is SASEGT in the germline V gene. The CDR3 is CASSAVTQYF. The CDR3 DNA follows: TGTGCCAGCAGCGCCGTTACGCAGTATTTT.

This clonotype showed up just a few times. This rearrangement joins TRBV20-1 to TRBJ2-5; D could derive from TRBD1 or TRBD2 (5 bases each). CDR1 and CDR2 (germline): DFQATT, SNEGSKA (reference sequence). Trimming took off 6 bases at V and 5 bases at J, with 16 bases between the two ends. This CDR3 spans 13 amino acids. CDR3 region: CSASLGRRETQYF. The CDR3 nucleotides read TGCAGTGCGAGTCTGGGACGGAGGGAGACCCAGTACTTC.

The gene calls are TRBV4-1 and TRBJ2-3, with 11 bases that match TRBD2. Trimming removed 3 bases from V and 0 bases from J; junction bases left unmatched: 5. CDR3 length: 17 residues. CDR1 is MGHRA, CDR2 YSYEKL, per germline. For the CDR3, the DNA is TGCGCCAGCAGCCACGTCGGACTAGCGGGTAGCACAGATACGCAGTATTTT. The encoded protein is CASSHVGLAGSTDTQYF.

V gene TRBV27 combines with J gene TRBJ2-7; 10 bases fit TRBD1. CDR1 MNHEY and CDR2 SMNVEV come from the germline V gene (reference sequence). V shed 9 bases and J 3 bases; nucleotides not matched to a gene: 2. This CDR3 comprises 12 residues. CDR3 protein: CASWTGGYEQYF. The CDR3 DNA reads as TGTGCCAGTTGGACAGGGGGCTACGAGCAGTACTTC.

This clonotype was seen many times. This rearrangement joins TRBV27 to TRBJ2-5, with TRBD1 matching 8 bases. This CDR3 region has 16 residues. The V gene's germline CDR1 is MNHEY and CDR2 SMNVEV (reference sequence). Losses at the gene ends were 1 base for V and 5 bases for J; bases not matched to a gene: 9. This chain's CDR3 is CASSLFVQGAHETQYF. CDR3 nucleotides: TGTGCCAGCAGTTTATTTGTCCAGGGGGCGCATGAGACCCAGTACTTC.

The J gene is TRBJ2-1, the V gene TRBV2, with D possibly matching TRBD1 (5 bases). CDR3 length equals 19 residues. The V gene's germline CDR1 is SNHLY and CDR2 FYNNEI. Trimming left V 4 bases short and J 0 bases short, with 22 bases between. CDR3 nucleotides: TGTGCCAGCAGTGGGAAGGGGTTTTTGGACATATACTCCTACAATGAGCAGTTCTTC. Residues: CASSGKGFLDIYSYNEQFF.

As concerns this clonotype: A junction end diverges from the germline sequence, so it may reflect a read error. V is TRBV20-1 and J is TRBJ2-1; D is unresolved. The CDR3 covers 15 residues. The V gene's germline CDR1 is DFQATT and CDR2 SNEGSKA (reference sequence). CDR3 residues: CSARDRLSSDNEQFF. CDR3 coding DNA: TGCAGTGCTAGAGATAGGCTTAGCTCCGACAATGAGCAGTTCTTC.